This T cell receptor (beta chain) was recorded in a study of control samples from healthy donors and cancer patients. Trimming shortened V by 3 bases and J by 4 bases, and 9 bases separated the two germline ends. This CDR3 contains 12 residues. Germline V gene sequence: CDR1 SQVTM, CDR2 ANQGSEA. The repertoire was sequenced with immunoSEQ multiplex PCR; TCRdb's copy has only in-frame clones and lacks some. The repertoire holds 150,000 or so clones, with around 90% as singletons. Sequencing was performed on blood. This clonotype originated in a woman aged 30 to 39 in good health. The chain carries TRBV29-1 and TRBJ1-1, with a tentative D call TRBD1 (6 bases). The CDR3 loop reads CSVEPGATEAFF. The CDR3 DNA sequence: TGCAGCGTTGAGCCAGGGGCCACTGAAGCTTTCTTT.